The present entry profiles one TCR beta chain with its context. In the original workflow: Amplification from reference gene primers served as the basis for estimated nucleated cell counts. Method: immunoSEQ multiplex PCR; TCRdb's copy keeps in-frame clones and lacks some. V, J and clone size reflect that table, while D and trimming were determined from the DNA. The sample records about 220,000 clones, roughly 87% being singletons. The data derive from a study of blood T cell repertoires in COVID-19. Study-wide background: The United States, Italy and Spain were the sources of the acute and convalescent COVID-19 samples.

Looked up from germline, CDR1 is SGHTA and CDR2 is FQGNSA. The ends lost 5 bases at V and 4 bases at J; junction bases unmatched: 8. This CDR3 contains 16 residues. The chain combines TRBV7-2 with TRBJ2-4, with 10 positions matching TRBD1. What was sequenced was peripheral blood. The clonotype comes from a man in his forties with active or convalescent COVID-19. The CDR3 nucleotides read TGTGCCAGCAGCCCTGGGACAGGGGAATTAAAAAACATTCAGTACTTC. As protein: CASSPGTGELKNIQYF.